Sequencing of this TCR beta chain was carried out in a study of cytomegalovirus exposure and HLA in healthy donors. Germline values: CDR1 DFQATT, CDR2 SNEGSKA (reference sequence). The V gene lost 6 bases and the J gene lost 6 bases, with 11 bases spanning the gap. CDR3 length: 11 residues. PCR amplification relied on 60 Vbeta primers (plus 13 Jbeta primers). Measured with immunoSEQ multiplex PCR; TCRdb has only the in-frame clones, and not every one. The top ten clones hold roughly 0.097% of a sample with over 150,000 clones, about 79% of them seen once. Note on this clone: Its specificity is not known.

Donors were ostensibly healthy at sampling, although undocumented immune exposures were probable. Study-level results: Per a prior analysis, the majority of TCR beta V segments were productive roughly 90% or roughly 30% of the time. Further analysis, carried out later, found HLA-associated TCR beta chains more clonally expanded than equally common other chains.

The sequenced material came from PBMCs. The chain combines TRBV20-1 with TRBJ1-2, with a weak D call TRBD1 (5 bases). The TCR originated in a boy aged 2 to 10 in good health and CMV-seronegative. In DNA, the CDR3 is TGCAGTGCCCCTCAGGGTAATGGCTACACCTTC. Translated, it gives CSAPQGNGYTF.